The 5 T cell receptor beta chains reported below all come from one sample, sequenced in a study of T cells after yellow fever vaccination. TCRdb re-derived calls from the 5' RACE reads in MiXCR, one entry per CDR3 protein. The repertoire holds 350,000 or so distinct CDR3 sequences, with roughly 8% as singletons. The sequences come from PBMCs, collected roughly 46 days after the first yellow fever vaccination. The receptors stem from a young man who received the YFV17D yellow fever vaccine.

This clonotype has a handful of counts. The chain employs TRBV6-2 or TRBV6-3 and TRBJ1-1; 9 nucleotides line up with TRBD1. J gave up 11 bases and V 2 bases, and 6 bases lay outside the gene matches. CDR1 and CDR2 (germline): MNHEY, SVGEGT. This CDR3 region has 13 residues. The CDR3 DNA reads TGTGCCAGCAGTTACATGGGACAGGGAGTCGCTTTCTTT. Encoded protein: CASSYMGQGVAFF.

The chain has TRBV2 and TRBJ2-6; 13 bases match TRBD2. The CDR3 totals 20 residues. V lost 2 bases to trimming and J lost 0 bases; unmatched junction nucleotides: 7. Germline loops: CDR1 SNHLY, CDR2 FYNNEI. The CDR3 reads CASSEHGLAGAASGANVLTF. The CDR3, as DNA: TGTGCCAGCAGTGAACATGGACTAGCGGGGGCCGCCTCTGGGGCCAACGTCCTGACTTTC.

This clonotype was counted at least ten times. The V call is TRBV5-8, the J call TRBJ2-3; TRBD2 agrees at 8 bases. The CDR3 is 14 residues long. Losses at the gene ends were 3 bases for V and 5 bases for J; bases not matched to a gene: 5. The germline V gene has CDR1 SGHTS and CDR2 YDEGEE. The CDR3 reads CASSSGGLIDTQYF. DNA of the CDR3: TGTGCCAGCAGCTCGGGGGGGCTCATAGATACGCAGTATTTT.

J is TRBJ2-3 and V is TRBV19; no clear D. CDR3 length equals 13 residues. V lost 1 base and J lost 5, with 7 bases in between. The germline V gene encodes CDR1 LNHDA and CDR2 SQIVND (reference sequence). CDR3 DNA: TGTGCCAGTAGTATAGGCCCCCGAGATACGCAGTATTTT. Translation gives CASSIGPRDTQYF.

This clonotype was detected many times. The chain combines TRBV11-2 with TRBJ2-6; 9 positions match TRBD1. Germline loops: CDR1 SGHAT, CDR2 FQNNGV. J lost 0 bases, V lost 0 bases, and 6 bases had no gene match. The CDR3 is 19 residues long. This CDR3 is CASSLDPTGGLSGANVLTF. DNA of the CDR3: TGTGCCAGCAGCTTAGACCCGACAGGGGGGCTCTCTGGGGCCAACGTCCTGACTTTC.